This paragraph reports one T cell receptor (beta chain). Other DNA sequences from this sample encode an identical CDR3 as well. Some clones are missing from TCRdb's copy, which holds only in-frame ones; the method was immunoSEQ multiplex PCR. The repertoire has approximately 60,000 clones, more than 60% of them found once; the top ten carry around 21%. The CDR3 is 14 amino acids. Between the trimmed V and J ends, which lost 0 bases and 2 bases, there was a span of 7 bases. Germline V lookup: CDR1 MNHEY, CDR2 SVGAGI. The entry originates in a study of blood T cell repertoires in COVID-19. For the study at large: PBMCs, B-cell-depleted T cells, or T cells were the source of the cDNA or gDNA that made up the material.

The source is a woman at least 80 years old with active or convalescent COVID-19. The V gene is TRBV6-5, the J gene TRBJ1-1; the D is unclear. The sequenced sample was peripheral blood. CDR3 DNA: TGTGCCAGCAGTTACTCCGGCGGTAACACTGAAGCTTTCTTT. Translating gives CASSYSGGNTEAFF.